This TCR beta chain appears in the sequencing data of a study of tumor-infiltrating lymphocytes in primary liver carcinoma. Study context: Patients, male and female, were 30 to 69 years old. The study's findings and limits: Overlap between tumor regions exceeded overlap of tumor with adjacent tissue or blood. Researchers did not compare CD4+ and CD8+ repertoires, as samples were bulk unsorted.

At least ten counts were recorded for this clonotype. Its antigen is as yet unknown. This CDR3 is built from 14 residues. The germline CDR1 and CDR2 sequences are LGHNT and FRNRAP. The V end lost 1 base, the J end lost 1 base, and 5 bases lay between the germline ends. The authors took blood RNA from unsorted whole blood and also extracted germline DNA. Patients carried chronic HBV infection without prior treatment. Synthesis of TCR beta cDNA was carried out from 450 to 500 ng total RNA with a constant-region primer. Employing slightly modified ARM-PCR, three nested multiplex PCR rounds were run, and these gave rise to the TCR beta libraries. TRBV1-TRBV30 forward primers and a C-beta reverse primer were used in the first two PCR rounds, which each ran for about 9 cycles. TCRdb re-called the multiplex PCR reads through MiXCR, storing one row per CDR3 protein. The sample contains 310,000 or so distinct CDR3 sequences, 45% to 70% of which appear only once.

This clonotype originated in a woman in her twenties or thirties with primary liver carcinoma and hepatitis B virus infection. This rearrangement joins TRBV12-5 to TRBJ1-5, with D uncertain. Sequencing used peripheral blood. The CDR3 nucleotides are TGTGCTAGTGGTTTGGGGCAGAGCAATCAGCCCCAGCATTTT. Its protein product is CASGLGQSNQPQHF.